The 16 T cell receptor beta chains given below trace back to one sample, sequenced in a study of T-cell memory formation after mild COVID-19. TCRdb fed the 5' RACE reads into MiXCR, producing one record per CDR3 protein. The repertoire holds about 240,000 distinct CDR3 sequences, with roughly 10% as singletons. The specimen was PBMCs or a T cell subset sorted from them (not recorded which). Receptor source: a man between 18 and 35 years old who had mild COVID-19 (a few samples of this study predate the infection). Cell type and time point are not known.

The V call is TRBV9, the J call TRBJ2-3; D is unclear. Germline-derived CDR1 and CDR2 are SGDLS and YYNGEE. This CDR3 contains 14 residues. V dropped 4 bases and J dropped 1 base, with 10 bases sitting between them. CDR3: CASSPSGRTDTQYF. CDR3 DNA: TGTGCCAGCAGCCCAAGTGGGCGCACAGATACGCAGTATTTT.

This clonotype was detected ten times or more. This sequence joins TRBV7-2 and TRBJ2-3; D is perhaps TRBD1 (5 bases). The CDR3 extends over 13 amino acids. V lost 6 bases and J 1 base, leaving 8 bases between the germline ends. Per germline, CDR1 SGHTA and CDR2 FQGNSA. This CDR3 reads CASSSQGTDTQYF. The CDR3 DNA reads TGTGCCAGCAGTTCACAGGGCACAGATACGCAGTATTTT.

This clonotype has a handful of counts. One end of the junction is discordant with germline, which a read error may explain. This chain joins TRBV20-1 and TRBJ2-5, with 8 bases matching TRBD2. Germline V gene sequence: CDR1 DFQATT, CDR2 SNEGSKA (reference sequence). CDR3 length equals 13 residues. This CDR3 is CSARGLVQGTQYF. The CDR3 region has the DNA TGCAGTGCTAGGGGACTAGTCCAAGGGACCCAGTACTTC.

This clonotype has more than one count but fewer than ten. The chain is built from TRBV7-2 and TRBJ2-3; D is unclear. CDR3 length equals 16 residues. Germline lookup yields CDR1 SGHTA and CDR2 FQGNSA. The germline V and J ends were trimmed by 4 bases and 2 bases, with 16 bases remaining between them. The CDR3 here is CASSYGSAVNTDTQYF. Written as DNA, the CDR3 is TGTGCCAGCAGCTACGGTTCCGCCGTAAACACAGATACGCAGTATTTT.

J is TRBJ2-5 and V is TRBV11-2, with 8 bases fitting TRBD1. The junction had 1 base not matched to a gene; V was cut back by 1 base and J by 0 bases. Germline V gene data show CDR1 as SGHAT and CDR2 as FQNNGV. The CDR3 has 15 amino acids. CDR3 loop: CASSLVDRDQETQYF. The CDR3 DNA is TGTGCCAGCAGCTTAGTGGACAGGGACCAAGAGACCCAGTACTTC. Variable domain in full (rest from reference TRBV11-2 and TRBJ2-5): EAGVAQSPRYKIIEKRQSVAFWCNPISGHATLYWYQQILGQGPKLLIQFQNNGVVDDSQLPKDRFSAERLKGVDSTLKIQPAKLEDSAVYLCASSLVDRDQETQYFGPGTRLLVL.

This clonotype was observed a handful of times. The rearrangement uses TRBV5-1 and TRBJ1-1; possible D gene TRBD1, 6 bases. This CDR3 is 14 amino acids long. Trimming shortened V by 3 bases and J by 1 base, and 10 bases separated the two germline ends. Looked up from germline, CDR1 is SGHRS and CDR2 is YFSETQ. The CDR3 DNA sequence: TGCGCCAGCAGCTCGACAGGCTGGAACACTGAAGCTTTCTTT. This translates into CASSSTGWNTEAFF.

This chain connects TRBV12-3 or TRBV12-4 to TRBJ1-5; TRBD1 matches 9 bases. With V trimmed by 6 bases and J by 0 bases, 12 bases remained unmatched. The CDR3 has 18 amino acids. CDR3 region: CASSRDRGGLYSNQPQHF. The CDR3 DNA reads TGTGCCAGCAGCCGCGACAGGGGGGGACTCTATAGCAATCAGCCCCAGCATTTT.

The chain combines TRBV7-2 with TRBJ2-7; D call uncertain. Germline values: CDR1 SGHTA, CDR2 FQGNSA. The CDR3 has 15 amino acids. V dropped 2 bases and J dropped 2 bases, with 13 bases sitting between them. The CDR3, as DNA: TGTGCCAGCAGCTTATCGGCTGCGCTGCCCTACGAGCAGTACTTC. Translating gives CASSLSAALPYEQYF.

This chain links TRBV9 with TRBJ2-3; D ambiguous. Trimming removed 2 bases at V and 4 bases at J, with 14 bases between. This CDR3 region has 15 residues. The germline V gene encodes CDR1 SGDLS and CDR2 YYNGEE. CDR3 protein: CASSVFSGNADTQYF. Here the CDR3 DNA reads TGTGCCAGCAGCGTCTTTAGTGGGAACGCAGATACGCAGTATTTT.

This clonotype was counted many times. The CDR3 reads CASSLFAGRTEAFF. CDR3 sequence (DNA): TGTGCCAGCAGCTTATTCGCCGGTCGGACTGAAGCTTTCTTT. The chain has TRBV7-8 and TRBJ1-1; D unresolved. V gave up 2 bases and J gave up 5 bases, with 12 bases separating them. The CDR3 contains 14 residues. The germline V gene encodes CDR1 SGHVS and CDR2 FQNEAQ. Complete variable domain (other parts from reference TRBV7-8 and TRBJ1-1): GAGVSQSPRYKVAKRGQDVALRCDPISGHVSLFWYQQALGQGPEFLTYFQNEAQLDKSGLPSDRFFAERPEGSVSTLKIQRTQQEDSAVYLCASSLFAGRTEAFFGQGTRLTVV.

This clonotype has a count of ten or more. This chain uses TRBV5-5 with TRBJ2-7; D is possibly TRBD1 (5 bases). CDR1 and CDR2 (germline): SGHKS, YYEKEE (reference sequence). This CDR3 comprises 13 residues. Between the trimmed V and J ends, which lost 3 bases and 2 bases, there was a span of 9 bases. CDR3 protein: CASSYQDTYEQYF. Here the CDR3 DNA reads TGTGCCAGCAGCTACCAGGACACCTACGAGCAGTACTTC.

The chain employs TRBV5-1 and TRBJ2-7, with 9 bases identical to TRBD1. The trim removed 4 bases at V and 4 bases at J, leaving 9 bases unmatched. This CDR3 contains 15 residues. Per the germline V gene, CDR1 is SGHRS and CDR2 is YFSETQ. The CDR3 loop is CASSPGTGQRYEQYV. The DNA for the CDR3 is TGCGCCAGCAGCCCAGGGACAGGGCAGCGATACGAGCAGTACGTC.

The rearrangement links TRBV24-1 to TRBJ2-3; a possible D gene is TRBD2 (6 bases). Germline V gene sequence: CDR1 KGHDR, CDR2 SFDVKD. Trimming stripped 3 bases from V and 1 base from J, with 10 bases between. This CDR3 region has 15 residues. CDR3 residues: CATSDPSSGTDTQYF. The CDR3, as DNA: TGTGCCACCAGTGATCCGTCTAGCGGCACAGATACGCAGTATTTT.

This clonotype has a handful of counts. Here the CDR3 DNA reads TGTGCCAGCAGTGGACTAGCGGGGGGAAGTAATGAGCAGTTCTTC. This translates into CASSGLAGGSNEQFF. The chain uses TRBV2 and TRBJ2-1; TRBD2 aligns across 13 bases. Germline CDR1 and CDR2: SNHLY and FYNNEI. The CDR3 spans 15 residues. Trimming cost V 4 bases and J 7 bases; bases outside gene matches: 4. Full variable domain (remainder filled in from reference TRBV2 and TRBJ2-1): EPEVTQTPSHQVTQMGQEVILRCVPISNHLYFYWYRQILGQKVEFLVSFYNNEISEKSEIFDDQFSVERPDGSNFTLKIRSTKLEDSAMYFCASSGLAGGSNEQFFGPGTRLTVL.

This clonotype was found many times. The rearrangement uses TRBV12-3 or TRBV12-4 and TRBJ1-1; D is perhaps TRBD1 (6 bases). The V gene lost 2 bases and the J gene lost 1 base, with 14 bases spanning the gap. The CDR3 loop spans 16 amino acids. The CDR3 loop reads CASSLWTLTGNTEAFF. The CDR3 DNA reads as TGTGCCAGCAGTTTATGGACCTTGACAGGGAACACTGAAGCTTTCTTT.

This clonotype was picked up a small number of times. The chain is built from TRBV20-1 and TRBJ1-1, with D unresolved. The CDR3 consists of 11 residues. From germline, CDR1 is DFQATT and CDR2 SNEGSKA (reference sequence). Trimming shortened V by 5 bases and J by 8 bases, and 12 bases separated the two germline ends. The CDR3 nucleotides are TGCAGTGCTCAACACGGAGTAGAAGCTTTCTTT. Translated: CSAQHGVEAFF.